This T cell receptor beta chain was profiled in a study of control samples from healthy donors and cancer patients. The CDR3 is 16 residues long. The germline V gene encodes CDR1 MNHEY and CDR2 SVGAGI. The V gene lost 4 bases and the J gene lost 4 bases, with 17 bases spanning the gap. TCRdb keeps only in-frame clones here, not all; method: immunoSEQ multiplex PCR. The sample has more than 20,000 clones, approximately 91% seen once. The TCR originated in a man aged 45-60 years with lung cancer. J is TRBJ1-3 and V is TRBV6-5; weak D call: TRBD1 (5 bases). The sample was PBMCs. The CDR3: CASSSPGLNRGNTIYF. Here the CDR3 DNA reads TGTGCCAGCAGTTCCCCGGGACTAAATAGAGGAAACACCATATATTTT.